This TCR beta chain was recovered during a study of OX40 agonist ivuxolimab in advanced cancers. Across the study: The drug used for patients, ivuxolimab, was an agonistic anti-OX40 (CD134) antibody.

Germline CDR1 is PRHDT and CDR2 is FYEKMQ (reference sequence). This CDR3 has 13 amino acids. The table came from immunoSEQ multiplex PCR; TCRdb's copy has only in-frame clones and leaves some out. The sample holds about 45,000 clones, over 65% seen once. Study results and limitations: The study did not work out the antigen specificity of the expanded peripheral T cells. Partial responders dosed at 0.1-3.0 mg/kg displayed clonal expansion ranking among the lowest.

Autoimmune disease history or systemic immunosuppression was exclusionary. A note on this clone: Its antigen is undetermined.

The V call is TRBV13, the J call TRBJ2-5; no clear D gene. The closer fit of TRBJ2-7 to the DNA end suggests the J call may be wrong. The sequence derives from an adult with an advanced solid tumor such as melanoma, head and neck, liver or kidney cancer. The sample here was CD4+ or CD8+ T cells sorted from blood, taken in a trial of the OX40 agonist ivuxolimab. The CDR3 coding sequence is TGTGCCAGCAGCTCTACTGGCGCCTACGAGCAGTACTTC. The encoded protein is CASSSTGAYEQYF.